This entry concerns a single T cell receptor beta chain. The antigen remains unidentified. CD4+ cells underwent separation, giving CD45RA+ naive and CD45RA-negative memory subsets. This sample stems from a study of shared clonotypes between healthy human individuals. General observations from the study: Naive CD4 clonotypes overlapped across a few donors at approximately 5.3%.

Generated by immunoSEQ multiplex PCR, the TCRdb table keeps only in-frame clones and is missing some. This table holds approximately 2,300,000 clones, 85% to 95% found once. CDR3 size: 16 residues. Germline CDR1 and CDR2: LNHDA and SQIVND (reference sequence). V was trimmed by 6 bases and J by 0 bases, leaving 15 bases between them. The chain has TRBV19 and TRBJ1-5, with a tentative D call TRBD1 (5 bases). Material: naive CD4+ T cells from PBMCs. Indicated subset: CD45RA+ positively selected. The sequence came from a young man in good health. Some clones in this sample may be carry-over from other donors' samples. CDR3 residues: CASRPRGPYSNQPQHF. DNA of the CDR3: TGTGCCAGTAGACCTCGGGGCCCTTATAGCAATCAGCCCCAGCATTTT.